Below, one TCR beta chain is given with its context. Original processing methods: How many nucleated cells were present was estimated from reference gene primer amplification. Repertoires were generated with immunoSEQ multiplex PCR, while TCRdb's copy carries only in-frame clones and drops some. That table furnishes V, J and clone size, whereas the DNA furnished D and trimming. The sample lists about 220,000 clones; roughly 85% were seen once. Participant-given clinical history determined each cohort assignment. V lost 11 bases to trimming and J lost 1 base; unmatched junction nucleotides: 6. The CDR3 has 14 residues. Germline V gene lookup returns CDR1 SGHTA and CDR2 FQGNSA. This entry comes from a study of blood T cell repertoires in COVID-19. Study in general: Some COVID-19 samples were acute and others convalescent; all came from the United States, Italy and Spain.

Sequences were obtained from PBMCs or T cells enriched from blood (not recorded which). The receptor's source is a woman aged 40 to 50 with acute COVID-19. The chain uses TRBV7-2 and TRBJ2-2, with 8 positions matching TRBD1. CDR3 in DNA: TGTGCCTCACAGGGGACAGGGAACACCGGGGAGCTGTTTTTT. Translating it yields CASQGTGNTGELFF. Full variable domain (outside the CDR3, taken from reference TRBV7-2 and TRBJ2-2): GAGVSQSPSNKVTEKGKDVELRCDPISGHTALYWYRQSLGQGLEFLIYFQGNSAPDKSGLPSDRFSAERTGGSVSTLTIQRTQQEDSAVYLCASQGTGNTGELFFGEGSRLTVL.